This TCR beta chain was identified in a study of glioma-infiltrating T cells after dendritic cell vaccination. Study-wide background: The vaccine used monocyte-derived dendritic cells pulsed overnight with autologous tumor lysate.

Germline CDR1 reads SGHDT; CDR2 reads YYEEEE. V was trimmed by 1 base and J by 6 bases, leaving 17 bases between them. CDR3 length equals 15 residues. As to time point: after dendritic cell vaccination, including at tumor progression/relapse. The immunoSEQ assay amplified TCRB CDR3 from up to about 2 ug DNA. This table comes from immunoSEQ multiplex PCR, and its TCRdb copy is limited to in-frame clones, with some not included. The sample records more than 20,000 clones, roughly 89% being singletons. The source material was blood, sampled after dendritic cell vaccination. The origin of this receptor is a human donor with glioblastoma. J is TRBJ2-7 and V is TRBV5-6, with D perhaps TRBD2 (5 bases). The CDR3 reads CASSLSLTGKGEQYF. The CDR3 DNA is TGTGCCAGCAGCTTGTCGCTAACCGGGAAGGGCGAGCAGTACTTC.